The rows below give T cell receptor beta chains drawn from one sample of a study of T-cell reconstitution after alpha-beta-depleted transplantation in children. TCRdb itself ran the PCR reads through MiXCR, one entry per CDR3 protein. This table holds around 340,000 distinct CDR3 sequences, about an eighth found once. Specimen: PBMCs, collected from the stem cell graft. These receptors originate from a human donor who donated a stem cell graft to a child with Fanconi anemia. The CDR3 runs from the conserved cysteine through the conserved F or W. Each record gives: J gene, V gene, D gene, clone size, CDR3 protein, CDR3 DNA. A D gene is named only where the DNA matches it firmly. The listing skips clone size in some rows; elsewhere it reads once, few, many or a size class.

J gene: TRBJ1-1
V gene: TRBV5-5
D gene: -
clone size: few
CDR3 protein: CASSFRPSMNTEAFF
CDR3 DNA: TGTGCCAGCAGCTTTCGGCCGAGCATGAACACTGAAGCTTTCTTT

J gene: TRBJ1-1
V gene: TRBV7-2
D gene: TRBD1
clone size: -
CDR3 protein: CASSFYRGQTEAFF
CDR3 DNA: TGTGCCAGCAGCTTCTACAGGGGGCAAACTGAAGCTTTCTTT

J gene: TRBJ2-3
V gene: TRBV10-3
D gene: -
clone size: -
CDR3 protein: CAISESSRADTQYF
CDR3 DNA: TGTGCCATCAGTGAGTCGTCTAGAGCAGATACGCAGTATTTT

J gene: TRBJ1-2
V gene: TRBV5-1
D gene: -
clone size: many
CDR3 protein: CASSGGTYGDGYTF
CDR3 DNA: TGCGCCAGCAGCGGGGGGACTTATGGGGATGGCTACACCTTC

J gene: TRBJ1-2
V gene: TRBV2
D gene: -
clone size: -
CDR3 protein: CASSPGPLRGYTF
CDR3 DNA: TGTGCCAGCAGCCCGGGTCCGCTGCGGGGCTACACCTTC

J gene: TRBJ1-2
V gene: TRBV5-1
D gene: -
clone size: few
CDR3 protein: CASSLDAGDYGYTF
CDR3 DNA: TGCGCCAGCAGCTTGGATGCAGGGGACTATGGCTACACCTTC

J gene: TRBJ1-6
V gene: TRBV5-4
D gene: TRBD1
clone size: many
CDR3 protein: CASSKDRSDSPLHF
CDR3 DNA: TGTGCCAGCAGTAAGGACAGGAGCGATTCACCCCTCCACTTT

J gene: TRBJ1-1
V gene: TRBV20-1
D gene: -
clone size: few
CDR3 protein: CSAIDSDTPMNTEAFF
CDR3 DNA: TGCAGTGCTATAGACAGCGATACCCCCATGAACACTGAAGCTTTCTTT

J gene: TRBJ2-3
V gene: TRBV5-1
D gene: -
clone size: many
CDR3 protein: CASSLANSKDTQYF
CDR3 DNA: TGCGCCAGCAGCTTGGCTAACAGTAAAGATACGCAGTATTTT

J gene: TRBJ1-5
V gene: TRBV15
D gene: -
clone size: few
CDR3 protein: CATSRDLRDQPQHF
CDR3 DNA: TGTGCCACCAGCAGAGACCTCAGGGATCAGCCCCAGCATTTT

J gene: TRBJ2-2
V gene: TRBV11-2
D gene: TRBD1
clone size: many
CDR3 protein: CASSFAMGQALLFF
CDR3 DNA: TGTGCCAGCAGCTTCGCTATGGGACAGGCGCTGCTGTTTTTT

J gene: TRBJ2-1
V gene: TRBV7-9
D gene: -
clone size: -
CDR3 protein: CASSLDALGTEQFF
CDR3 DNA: TGTGCCAGCAGCTTAGATGCCTTGGGGACTGAGCAGTTCTTC

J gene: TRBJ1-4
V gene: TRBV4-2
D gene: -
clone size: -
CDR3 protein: CASSQEPTLQNEKLFF
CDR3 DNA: TGTGCCAGCAGCCAAGAACCGACCCTACAGAATGAAAAACTGTTTTTT

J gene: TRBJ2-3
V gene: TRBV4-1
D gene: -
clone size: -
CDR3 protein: CASSPRAVETDTQYF
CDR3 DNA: TGCGCCAGCAGCCCCCGGGCGGTAGAGACAGATACGCAGTATTTT

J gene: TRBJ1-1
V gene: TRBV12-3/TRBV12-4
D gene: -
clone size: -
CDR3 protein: CASSSGGLGDEAFF
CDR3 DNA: TGTGCCAGCAGTTCGGGGGGTCTTGGGGATGAAGCTTTCTTT

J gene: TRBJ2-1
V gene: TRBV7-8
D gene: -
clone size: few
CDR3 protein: CASSSSGTRDPNEQFF
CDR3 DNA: TGTGCCAGCAGCTCTTCCGGGACAAGGGACCCAAATGAGCAGTTCTTC

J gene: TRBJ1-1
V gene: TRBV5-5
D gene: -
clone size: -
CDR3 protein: CASSLPNQDAFF
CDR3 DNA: TGTGCCAGCAGCTTACCGAACCAGGACGCTTTCTTT

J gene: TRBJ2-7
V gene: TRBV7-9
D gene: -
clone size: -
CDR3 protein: CASSLNSLGEQYF
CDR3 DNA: TGTGCCAGCAGCTTAAACTCTCTGGGGGAGCAGTACTTC

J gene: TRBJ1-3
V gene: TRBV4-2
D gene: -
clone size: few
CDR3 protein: CASSQESSQSLSGNTIYF
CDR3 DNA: TGTGCCAGCAGCCAAGAGTCCTCCCAGTCCCTCTCTGGAAACACCATATATTTT

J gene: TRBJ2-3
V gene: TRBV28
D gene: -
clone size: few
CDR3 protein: CASSLEGPADTQYF
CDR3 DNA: TGTGCCAGCAGTTTAGAGGGTCCGGCAGATACGCAGTATTTT

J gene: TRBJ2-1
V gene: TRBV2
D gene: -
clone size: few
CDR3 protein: CASSARAYNEQFF
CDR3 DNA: TGTGCCAGCAGCGCCCGCGCCTACAATGAGCAGTTCTTC

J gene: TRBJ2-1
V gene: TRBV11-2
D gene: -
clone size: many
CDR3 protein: CASSLERDYEQFF
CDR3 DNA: TGTGCCAGCAGCTTGGAAAGGGACTATGAGCAGTTCTTC

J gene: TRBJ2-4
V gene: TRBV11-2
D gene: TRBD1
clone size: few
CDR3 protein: CASSAGQAVNIQYF
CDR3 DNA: TGTGCCAGCAGCGCAGGACAGGCAGTGAACATTCAGTACTTC

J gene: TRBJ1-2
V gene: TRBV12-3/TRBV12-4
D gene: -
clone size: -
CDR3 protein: CASGLAGTQGYGYTF
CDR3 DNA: TGTGCCAGCGGACTTGCCGGGACACAGGGCTATGGCTACACCTTC

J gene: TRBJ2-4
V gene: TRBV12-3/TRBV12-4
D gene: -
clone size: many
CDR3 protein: CASSLGPGIVRENIQYF
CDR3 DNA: TGTGCCAGCAGTTTAGGGCCGGGTATCGTTCGGGAAAACATTCAGTACTTC

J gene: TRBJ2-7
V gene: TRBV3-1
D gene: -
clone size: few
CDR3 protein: CASSQAPRSYEQYF
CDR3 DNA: TGTGCCAGCAGCCAAGCTCCCAGGTCCTACGAGCAGTACTTC

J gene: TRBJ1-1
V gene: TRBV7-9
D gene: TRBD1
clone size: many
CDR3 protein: CASSSGTGPSMNTEAFF
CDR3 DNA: TGTGCCAGCAGCTCGGGGACAGGTCCATCCATGAACACTGAAGCTTTCTTT

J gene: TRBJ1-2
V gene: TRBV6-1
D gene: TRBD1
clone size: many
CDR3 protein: CASSEWDRGYGYTF
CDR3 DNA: TGTGCCAGCAGTGAATGGGACAGGGGCTATGGCTACACCTTC

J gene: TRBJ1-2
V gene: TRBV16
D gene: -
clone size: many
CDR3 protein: CASSQFGSQYGYTF
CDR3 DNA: TGTGCCAGCAGCCAATTCGGGTCTCAGTATGGCTACACCTTC

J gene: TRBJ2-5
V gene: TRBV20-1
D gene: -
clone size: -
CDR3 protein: CSAIDRKETQYF
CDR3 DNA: TGCAGTGCCATCGACAGGAAAGAGACCCAGTACTTC

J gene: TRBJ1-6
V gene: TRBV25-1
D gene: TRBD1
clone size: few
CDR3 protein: CASSGFEGQGAPLHF
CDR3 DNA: TGTGCCAGCAGTGGCTTCGAGGGGCAGGGGGCACCCCTCCACTTT

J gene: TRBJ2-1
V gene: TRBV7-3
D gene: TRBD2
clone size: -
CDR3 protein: CASSLKRASGPSSSYNEQFF
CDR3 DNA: TGTGCCAGCAGCTTAAAGCGGGCTAGCGGGCCTTCGAGCTCCTACAATGAGCAGTTCTTC

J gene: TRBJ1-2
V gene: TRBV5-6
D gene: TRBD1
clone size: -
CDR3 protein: CASRPRDRFNYGYTF
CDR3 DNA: TGTGCCAGCAGGCCCCGGGACAGGTTCAACTATGGCTACACCTTC

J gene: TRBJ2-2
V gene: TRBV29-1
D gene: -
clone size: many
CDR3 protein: CSVGHTNTGELFF
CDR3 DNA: TGCAGCGTTGGACACACCAACACCGGGGAGCTGTTTTTT

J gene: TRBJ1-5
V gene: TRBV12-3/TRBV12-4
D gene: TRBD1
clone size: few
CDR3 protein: CASSLTGGALQPQHF
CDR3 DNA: TGTGCCAGCAGTTTGACAGGGGGGGCACTACAGCCCCAGCATTTT

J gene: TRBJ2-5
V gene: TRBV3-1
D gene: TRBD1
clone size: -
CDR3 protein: CASSQLNRGETQYF
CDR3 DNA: TGTGCCAGCAGCCAACTCAACAGGGGAGAGACCCAGTACTTC

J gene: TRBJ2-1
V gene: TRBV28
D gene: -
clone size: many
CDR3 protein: CASSRTGGDNEQFF
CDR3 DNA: TGTGCCAGCAGTAGAACAGGGGGGGACAATGAGCAGTTCTTC

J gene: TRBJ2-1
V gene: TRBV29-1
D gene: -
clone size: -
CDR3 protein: CSGGPNNEQFF
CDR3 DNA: TGCAGCGGGGGGCCGAACAATGAGCAGTTCTTC

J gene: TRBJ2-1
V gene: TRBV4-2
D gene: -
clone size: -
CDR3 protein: CASSDRNGLQPFIGEQFF
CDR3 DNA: TGTGCCAGCAGCGACCGGAACGGGCTACAGCCTTTCATTGGTGAGCAGTTCTTC

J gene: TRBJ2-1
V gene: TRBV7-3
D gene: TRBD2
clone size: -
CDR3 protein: CASSLQRGGSNEQFF
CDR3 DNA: TGTGCCAGCAGCTTACAGAGGGGCGGGAGTAATGAGCAGTTCTTC

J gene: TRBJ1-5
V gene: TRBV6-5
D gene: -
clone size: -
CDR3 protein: CASSLMRGNQPQHF
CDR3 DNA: TGTGCCAGCAGTTTGATGAGGGGCAATCAGCCCCAGCATTTT

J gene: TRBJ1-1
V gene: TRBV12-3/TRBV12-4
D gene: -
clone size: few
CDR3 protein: CASSLVWSGSNTEAFF
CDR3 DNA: TGTGCCAGCAGTTTAGTCTGGTCCGGGTCGAACACTGAAGCTTTCTTT

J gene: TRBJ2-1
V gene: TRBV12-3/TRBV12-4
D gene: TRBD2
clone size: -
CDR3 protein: CASSLFAGGGNEQFF
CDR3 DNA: TGTGCCAGCAGTTTATTCGCGGGGGGTGGCAATGAGCAGTTCTTC

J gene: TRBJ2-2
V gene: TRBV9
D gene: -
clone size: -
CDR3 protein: CASSVEAYRAGGELFF
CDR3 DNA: TGTGCCAGCAGCGTAGAGGCATACCGGGCGGGCGGGGAGCTGTTTTTT

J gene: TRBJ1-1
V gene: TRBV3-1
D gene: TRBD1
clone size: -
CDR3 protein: CASSRGTADTEAFF
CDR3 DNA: TGTGCCAGCAGCCGAGGGACAGCTGACACTGAAGCTTTCTTT

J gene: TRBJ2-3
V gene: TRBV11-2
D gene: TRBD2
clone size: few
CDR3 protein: CASSLVAGGHFPPDTQYF
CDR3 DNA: TGTGCCAGCAGCTTAGTAGCGGGGGGGCATTTCCCCCCAGATACGCAGTATTTT

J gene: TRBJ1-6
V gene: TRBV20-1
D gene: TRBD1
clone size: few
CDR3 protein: CSATGTGVGNSPLHF
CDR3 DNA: TGCAGTGCAACTGGGACAGGGGTAGGGAATTCACCCCTCCACTTT

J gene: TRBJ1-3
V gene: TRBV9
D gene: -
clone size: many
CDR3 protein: CASSPGTLSGSGNTIYF
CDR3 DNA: TGTGCCAGCAGCCCGGGGACACTCTCAGGCTCTGGAAACACCATATATTTT

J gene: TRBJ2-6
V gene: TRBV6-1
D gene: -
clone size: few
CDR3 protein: CASSRRGGANVLTF
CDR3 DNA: TGTGCCAGCAGCCGCCGGGGGGGGGCCAACGTCCTGACTTTC

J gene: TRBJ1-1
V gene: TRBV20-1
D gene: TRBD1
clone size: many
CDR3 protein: CSVLGQVGTEAFF
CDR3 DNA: TGCAGTGTTCTAGGACAGGTGGGAACTGAAGCTTTCTTT

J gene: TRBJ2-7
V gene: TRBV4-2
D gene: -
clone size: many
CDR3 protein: CASSQFGQLEQYF
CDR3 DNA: TGTGCCAGCAGCCAATTCGGACAGCTCGAGCAGTACTTC

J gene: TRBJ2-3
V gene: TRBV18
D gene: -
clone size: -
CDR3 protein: CASSPNRQTQYF
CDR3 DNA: TGTGCCAGCTCACCAAACAGACAAACGCAGTATTTT

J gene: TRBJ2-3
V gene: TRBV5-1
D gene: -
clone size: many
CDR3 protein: CASSWGPRPLPDTQYF
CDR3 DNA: TGCGCCAGCAGCTGGGGGCCTAGGCCCCTCCCAGATACGCAGTATTTT